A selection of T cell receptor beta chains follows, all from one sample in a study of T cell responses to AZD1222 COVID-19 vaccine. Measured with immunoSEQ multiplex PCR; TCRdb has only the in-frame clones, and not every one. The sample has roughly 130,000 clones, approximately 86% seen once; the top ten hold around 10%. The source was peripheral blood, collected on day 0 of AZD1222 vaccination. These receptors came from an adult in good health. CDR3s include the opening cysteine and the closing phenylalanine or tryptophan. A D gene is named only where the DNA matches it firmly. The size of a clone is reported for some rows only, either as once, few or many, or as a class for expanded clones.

CDR3 DNA: TGTGCCAGCAGCTTTTATGCCCCGGTGAGAGGGGGCCACACTGAAGCTTTCTTT; CDR3 protein: CASSFYAPVRGGHTEAFF; V gene: TRBV7-3; J gene: TRBJ1-1; clone size: .; D gene: TRBD1
CDR3 DNA: TGTGCCAGCAGTTTTGGTGGGGCCGCCTACGAGCAGTACTTC; CDR3 protein: CASSFGGAAYEQYF; V gene: TRBV28; J gene: TRBJ2-7; clone size: .; D gene: .
CDR3 DNA: TGTGCCAGCAGCCTGACAGGGATGTCTGAAAAACTGTTTTTT; CDR3 protein: CASSLTGMSEKLFF; V gene: TRBV7-2; J gene: TRBJ1-4; clone size: .; D gene: TRBD1
CDR3 DNA: TGTGCCAGCAGTGAGGCCAGCCGTTACAATCAGCCCCAGCATTTT; CDR3 protein: CASSEASRYNQPQHF; V gene: TRBV2; J gene: TRBJ1-5; clone size: once; D gene: .
CDR3 DNA: TGTGCCAGCACTGACAGAGGAGGGTACAATGAGCAGTTCTTC; CDR3 protein: CASTDRGGYNEQFF; V gene: TRBV7-2; J gene: TRBJ2-1; clone size: few; D gene: .
CDR3 DNA: TGTGCCAGCAGCCAATTGGACCCCCTCTACGAGCAGTACTTC; CDR3 protein: CASSQLDPLYEQYF; V gene: TRBV4-2; J gene: TRBJ2-7; clone size: .; D gene: .
CDR3 DNA: TGTGCCAGCAGCCGAACCGGGGGTTCTGGAACCTTAAACACCGGGGAGCTGTTTTTT; CDR3 protein: CASSRTGGSGTLNTGELFF; V gene: TRBV3-1/TRBV3-2; J gene: TRBJ2-2; clone size: .; D gene: .
CDR3 DNA: TGTGCCAGCAGTCCCTACGGACAGGGAAGGACTGAAGCTTTCTTT; CDR3 protein: CASSPYGQGRTEAFF; V gene: TRBV6-5; J gene: TRBJ1-1; clone size: few; D gene: TRBD1
CDR3 DNA: TGCGCCAGCAGCCAGTTCTTAGCGGGGGTGACCTACGAGCAGTACTTC; CDR3 protein: CASSQFLAGVTYEQYF; V gene: TRBV4-1; J gene: TRBJ2-7; clone size: .; D gene: TRBD2
CDR3 DNA: TGTGCCTGGTACACCACCCATGGCGGCTACACCTTC; CDR3 protein: CAWYTTHGGYTF; V gene: TRBV30; J gene: TRBJ1-2; clone size: .; D gene: .
CDR3 DNA: TGTGCCATCAGTGCGGCTAGCGGGTCCTACAATGAGCAGTTCTTC; CDR3 protein: CAISAASGSYNEQFF; V gene: TRBV10-3; J gene: TRBJ2-1; clone size: once; D gene: TRBD2
CDR3 DNA: TGTGCCAGCAGCTCAGTTGCGAGGAGCTCCTATAATTCACCCCTCCACTTT; CDR3 protein: CASSSVARSSYNSPLHF; V gene: TRBV28; J gene: TRBJ1-6; clone size: .; D gene: .
CDR3 DNA: TGTGCCAGTAGTATGGACCTAGGCCTGCTCCAGCATTTT; CDR3 protein: CASSMDLGLLQHF; V gene: TRBV19; J gene: TRBJ1-5; clone size: .; D gene: .
CDR3 DNA: TGTGCCAGTACCCTAGGGGGGGGAATGGAAGATCGGTATGGCTACACCTTC; CDR3 protein: CASTLGGGMEDRYGYTF; V gene: TRBV19; J gene: TRBJ1-2; clone size: .; D gene: .
CDR3 DNA: TGTGCCAGCAGTTACTCGGGGGGTCATTCCGGGGTCAGGAACACTGAAGCTTTCTTT; CDR3 protein: CASSYSGGHSGVRNTEAFF; V gene: TRBV6-2/TRBV6-3; J gene: TRBJ1-1; clone size: .; D gene: .
CDR3 DNA: TGTGCCAGCAAGCGACAGGGGGCTGGTGGCTACACCTTC; CDR3 protein: CASKRQGAGGYTF; V gene: TRBV27; J gene: TRBJ1-2; clone size: .; D gene: TRBD1
CDR3 DNA: TGTGCCAGCATTGGCAGTGTGAACACTGAAGCTTTCTTT; CDR3 protein: CASIGSVNTEAFF; V gene: TRBV27; J gene: TRBJ1-1; clone size: .; D gene: .
CDR3 DNA: TGCAGCGTTCGGGACAGGGACTATGGCTACACCTTC; CDR3 protein: CSVRDRDYGYTF; V gene: TRBV29-1; J gene: TRBJ1-2; clone size: .; D gene: TRBD1
CDR3 DNA: TGTGCCAGCAGCTTGCGACAGGGGGACACCGGGGAGCTGTTTTTT; CDR3 protein: CASSLRQGDTGELFF; V gene: TRBV11-2; J gene: TRBJ2-2; clone size: .; D gene: TRBD1
CDR3 DNA: TGTGCCAGCAGTCGCTACCAAGAGACCCAGTACTTC; CDR3 protein: CASSRYQETQYF; V gene: TRBV6-5; J gene: TRBJ2-5; clone size: .; D gene: .
CDR3 DNA: TGTGCCAGCAGCTCCCGGGACACACGGGGGAAACTGTTTTTT; CDR3 protein: CASSSRDTRGKLFF; V gene: TRBV5-8; J gene: TRBJ1-4; clone size: .; D gene: .
CDR3 DNA: TGTGCCAGCTCACAGGATACGGGGGGGTACAATGAGCAGTTCTTC; CDR3 protein: CASSQDTGGYNEQFF; V gene: TRBV18; J gene: TRBJ2-1; clone size: .; D gene: TRBD2
CDR3 DNA: TGTGCCAGCAGCTTAGGGGACAGACTGTACTTC; CDR3 protein: CASSLGDRLYF; V gene: TRBV11-1; J gene: TRBJ2-5; clone size: .; D gene: TRBD1
CDR3 DNA: TGCGCCAGCAGCTTGGCGGGCTTCACAGATACGCAGTATTTT; CDR3 protein: CASSLAGFTDTQYF; V gene: TRBV5-1; J gene: TRBJ2-3; clone size: .; D gene: .
CDR3 DNA: TGTGCCAGCAGTGGTATAGGAAACACCATATATTTT; CDR3 protein: CASSGIGNTIYF; V gene: TRBV12-3/TRBV12-4; J gene: TRBJ1-3; clone size: few; D gene: .
CDR3 DNA: TGCGCCAGCAGCTTGGGATCAGGGGGCTTTGCAGATACGCAGTATTTT; CDR3 protein: CASSLGSGGFADTQYF; V gene: TRBV5-1; J gene: TRBJ2-3; clone size: .; D gene: TRBD1
CDR3 DNA: TGTGCCAGTAGTTTAGGGAGGAACTATGGCTACACCTTC; CDR3 protein: CASSLGRNYGYTF; V gene: TRBV12-3/TRBV12-4; J gene: TRBJ1-2; clone size: .; D gene: .
CDR3 DNA: TGCGCCAGCAGCCAAGGGACGGCAGGGGGTACTGAAGCTTTCTTT; CDR3 protein: CASSQGTAGGTEAFF; V gene: TRBV4-3; J gene: TRBJ1-1; clone size: .; D gene: TRBD1
CDR3 DNA: TGCGCCAGCAGCCCTAGGCCGGGGGACTCTGGAAACACCATATATTTT; CDR3 protein: CASSPRPGDSGNTIYF; V gene: TRBV5-1; J gene: TRBJ1-3; clone size: .; D gene: .
CDR3 DNA: TGTGCCAGCAGCCCTGGGGGGGCTGGGGCCAACGTCCTGACTTTC; CDR3 protein: CASSPGGAGANVLTF; V gene: TRBV7-2; J gene: TRBJ2-6; clone size: few; D gene: TRBD2
CDR3 DNA: TGTGCCAGCTCCCCCGGGACAGGGGTATCCGAGACCCAGTACTTC; CDR3 protein: CASSPGTGVSETQYF; V gene: TRBV18; J gene: TRBJ2-5; clone size: .; D gene: TRBD1
CDR3 DNA: TGTGCCAGCTCACCACCGTCAGGGGGACGAATTCAGTACTTC; CDR3 protein: CASSPPSGGRIQYF; V gene: TRBV18; J gene: TRBJ2-4; clone size: .; D gene: TRBD1
CDR3 DNA: TGTGCCAGCAGTTTAGGGTCATCTCTCGAGCAGTACTTC; CDR3 protein: CASSLGSSLEQYF; V gene: TRBV12-3/TRBV12-4; J gene: TRBJ2-7; clone size: .; D gene: .